Below are 26 T cell receptor beta chains sequenced from a single sample in a study of cytotoxic CD8 clonotypes in ibrutinib-treated CLL. The repertoire was sequenced with immunoSEQ multiplex PCR; TCRdb's copy has only in-frame clones and lacks some. The table lists just over 200,000 clones, 70% to 75% of them singletons. The sequences come from PBMCs, collected after 12 months of ibrutinib treatment. These receptors all stem from a human donor with chronic lymphocytic leukemia.

The table lists this clone with a few counts. This rearrangement joins TRBV6-6 to TRBJ2-7; TRBD1 might be the D (6 bases). Trimming pared 6 bases from V and 1 base from J, leaving 10 bases between. The CDR3 extends over 13 amino acids. Germline assignment: CDR1 MNHNY and CDR2 SVGAGI (reference sequence). CDR3 in DNA: TGTGCCAGCAGCGTAACAGGGTCCTACGAGCAGTACTTC. It yields the protein CASSVTGSYEQYF.

This clone came up a few times. The rearrangement links TRBV2 to TRBJ2-7; D not resolved. The V and J ends lost 5 bases and 7 bases respectively, with 9 bases between them. Germline V gives CDR1 SNHLY, CDR2 FYNNEI. This CDR3 is built from 11 residues. CDR3 in amino acids: CASSPRQEQYF. CDR3 sequence (DNA): TGTGCCAGCAGTCCGCGCCAGGAGCAGTACTTC. Complete variable domain (other parts from reference TRBV2 and TRBJ2-7): EPEVTQTPSHQVTQMGQEVILRCVPISNHLYFYWYRQILGQKVEFLVSFYNNEISEKSEIFDDQFSVERPDGSNFTLKIRSTKLEDSAMYFCASSPRQEQYFGPGTRLTVT.

V gene TRBV6-1 combines with J gene TRBJ1-1, with a tentative D call TRBD1 (6 bases). Germline lookup yields CDR1 MNHNS and CDR2 SASEGT. V dropped 6 bases and J dropped 4 bases, with 15 bases sitting between them. The CDR3 contains 14 residues. The CDR3 loop reads CASRSGMGATEAFF. CDR3 DNA sequence: TGTGCCAGCAGATCGGGGATGGGGGCCACTGAAGCTTTCTTT.

The V call is TRBV18, the J call TRBJ2-1; 7 bases match TRBD1. Trimming at V came to 2 bases and at J to 3 bases, leaving 4 bases not matched to a gene. The CDR3 sequence is 15 residues long. Germline V CDR1 and CDR2: KGHSH, LQKENI. The CDR3 reads CASSPGQGVYNEQFF. The CDR3 DNA reads as TGTGCCAGCTCACCAGGCCAGGGGGTCTACAATGAGCAGTTCTTC.

The chain links TRBV19 to TRBJ1-1; D gene uncertain. From germline, CDR1 is LNHDA and CDR2 SQIVND (reference sequence). Trimming took off 5 bases at V and 0 bases at J, with 10 bases between the two ends. The length of the CDR3 is 14 residues. This CDR3 reads CASSPRGVNTEAFF. In DNA form, the CDR3 reads TGTGCCAGTAGTCCCCGTGGAGTGAACACTGAAGCTTTCTTT. The variable domain in full, with the rest retrieved from reference TRBV19 and TRBJ1-1, is DGGITQSPKYLFRKEGQNVTLSCEQNLNHDAMYWYRQDPGQGLRLIYYSQIVNDFQKGDIAEGYSVSREKKESFPLTVTSAQKNPTAFYLCASSPRGVNTEAFFGQGTRLTVV.

The rearrangement uses TRBV2 and TRBJ1-1; 10 nucleotides match TRBD1. V trimming: 5 bases; J trimming: 5 bases; junction bases outside the gene matches: 5. Germline-derived CDR1 and CDR2 are SNHLY and FYNNEI. The CDR3 is 14 residues long. This CDR3 reads CASSSTGGRTEAFF. CDR3 nucleotide sequence: TGTGCCAGCAGTTCGACAGGGGGCCGGACTGAAGCTTTCTTT. Variable domain in full (rest from reference TRBV2 and TRBJ1-1): EPEVTQTPSHQVTQMGQEVILRCVPISNHLYFYWYRQILGQKVEFLVSFYNNEISEKSEIFDDQFSVERPDGSNFTLKIRSTKLEDSAMYFCASSSTGGRTEAFFGQGTRLTVV.

This chain links TRBV29-1 with TRBJ1-2; 7 positions match TRBD1. With 7 bases clipped from V and 0 bases from J, the junction kept 11 bases outside the gene matches. The CDR3 contains 15 residues. CDR1 and CDR2 (germline): SQVTM, ANQGSEA. CDR3 DNA: TGCAGCGCCCGCTCGAGGGGGCCGGCTAACTATGGCTACACCTTC. Encoded protein: CSARSRGPANYGYTF.

The chain combines TRBV25-1 with TRBJ1-4, with 7 bases that match TRBD1. This CDR3 spans 16 amino acids. The V segment lost 7 bases and the J segment 10 bases; nucleotides outside the gene matches: 18. The germline V gene has CDR1 MGHDK and CDR2 SYGVNS. CDR3 in amino acids: CASTEAVAGGSGKLFF. CDR3 bases: TGTGCCAGCACCGAAGCAGTGGCAGGGGGTTCTGGAAAACTGTTTTTT.

The V call is TRBV6-6, the J call TRBJ2-2, with 12 bases lining up with TRBD2. Per the germline V gene, CDR1 is MNHNY and CDR2 is SVGAGI (reference sequence). J lost 3 bases, V lost 5 bases, and 1 base had no gene match. The CDR3 loop spans 15 amino acids. CDR3 protein: CASSRTSGDTGELFF. The CDR3 DNA is TGTGCCAGCAGTCGGACTAGCGGGGACACCGGGGAGCTGTTTTTT.

This rearrangement joins TRBV30 to TRBJ2-3, with D hard to call. Trimming took 0 bases from V and 2 from J, leaving 24 bases between them. Germline CDR1 is GTSNPN and CDR2 is SVGIG (reference sequence). This CDR3 has 19 amino acids. The DNA for the CDR3 is TGTGCCTGGAGTGTCGGGTTAAAACTAACTCCAAATCACACAGATACGCAGTATTTT. This sequence encodes CAWSVGLKLTPNHTDTQYF.

The V gene is TRBV6-5, the J gene TRBJ1-2; D might be TRBD1 (5 bases). The germline V gene encodes CDR1 MNHEY and CDR2 SVGAGI. Trimming pared 0 bases from V and 5 bases from J, leaving 13 bases between. The CDR3 is 15 amino acids. The CDR3 bases are TGTGCCAGCAGTTACTCACAGGCTTGGGGGTATGGCTACACCTTC. It specifies CASSYSQAWGYGYTF.

This clone was recorded a few times. The CDR3 bases are TGTGCCAGCAGCTTAGGGACAGCTGGGCGCCAGTACTTC. This gives the protein CASSLGTAGRQYF. The rearrangement uses TRBV7-3 and TRBJ2-5; TRBD1 agrees at 7 bases. Germline V lookup: CDR1 SGHTA, CDR2 FQGTGA. With 2 bases clipped from V and 10 bases from J, the junction kept 7 bases outside the gene matches. This CDR3 comprises 13 residues. Combining the CDR3 with reference TRBV7-3 and TRBJ2-5 gives the whole variable domain GAGVSQTPSNKVTEKGKYVELRCDPISGHTALYWYRQSLGQGPEFLIYFQGTGAADDSGLPNDRFFAVRPEGSVSTLKIQRTERGDSAVYLCASSLGTAGRQYFGPGTRLLVL.

The chain joins TRBV6-6 to TRBJ2-3; 10 bases align to TRBD2. Germline trimming cut 8 bases from V and 7 bases from J; bases unmatched to any gene: 12. The V gene's germline CDR1 is MNHNY and CDR2 SVGAGI (reference sequence). This CDR3 has 15 amino acids. CDR3 protein: CASLNPSGGAYTQYF. Written as DNA, the CDR3 is TGTGCCAGCCTCAACCCGAGCGGGGGGGCCTATACGCAGTATTTT.

In its sample, this clone was seen a few times. The chain links TRBV5-1 to TRBJ1-1, with D unclear. V was pared by 1 base and J by 0 bases, with 10 bases between. Germline V lookup: CDR1 SGHRS, CDR2 YFSETQ. This CDR3 has 15 amino acids. This CDR3 is CASSLQVALNTEAFF. The CDR3 bases are TGCGCCAGCAGCTTGCAGGTAGCTCTGAACACTGAAGCTTTCTTT.

This chain links TRBV6-5 with TRBJ1-2, with 8 bases that match TRBD1. CDR3 length: 16 residues. The J segment lost 6 bases and the V segment lost 1 base, leaving 10 bases of the junction unmatched. Per germline, CDR1 MNHEY and CDR2 SVGAGI. CDR3 coding DNA: TGTGCCAGCAGTTACTTGGCAGGGGGCGTGATACATGGCTACACCTTC. The encoded protein is CASSYLAGGVIHGYTF.

The V gene is TRBV30, the J gene TRBJ2-7, with D uncertain. The CDR3 has 12 residues. V was shortened by 4 bases and J by 5 bases, with 12 bases between the two germline ends. Germline V CDR1 and CDR2: GTSNPN, SVGIG (reference sequence). The CDR3, as DNA: TGTGCCTGGAACCCGGCCGAGGACGAGCAGTACTTC. Protein: CAWNPAEDEQYF.

This chain uses TRBV5-1 with TRBJ1-3; D is ambiguous. V lost 1 base, J lost 0 bases, and 8 bases lay in between. Germline V gives CDR1 SGHRS, CDR2 YFSETQ. The CDR3 runs to 15 residues. This CDR3 reads CASSLSVPSGNTIYF. For the CDR3, the DNA is TGCGCCAGCAGCTTGTCAGTGCCCTCTGGAAACACCATATATTTT.

The chain uses TRBV9 and TRBJ1-2; TRBD1 matches at 12 bases. The CDR3 is made up of 16 amino acids. V lost 2 bases and J lost 7; bases outside the gene matches: 9. Germline-derived CDR1 and CDR2 are SGDLS and YYNGEE. The CDR3 spells CASSVGDRGREGGYTF. The DNA for the CDR3 is TGTGCCAGCAGCGTCGGGGACAGGGGGCGTGAGGGTGGCTACACCTTC.

V usage is TRBV5-1 and J usage is TRBJ1-1; tentative D call: TRBD1 (6 bases). Germline values: CDR1 SGHRS, CDR2 YFSETQ. Between the trimmed V and J ends, which lost 7 bases and 0 bases, there was a span of 10 bases. There are 13 residues in the CDR3. CDR3 sequence: CASFRGMNTEAFF. Here the CDR3 DNA reads TGCGCCAGCTTCAGGGGAATGAACACTGAAGCTTTCTTT.

The chain carries TRBV19 and TRBJ1-1; possible D gene TRBD1, 5 bases. The CDR3 is 13 residues long. CDR1 and CDR2 (germline): LNHDA, SQIVND (reference sequence). V gave up 5 bases and J gave up 3 bases, with 10 bases separating them. Here the CDR3 DNA reads TGTGCCAGTAGTGGGCGGGGGTACACTGAAGCTTTCTTT. Translated: CASSGRGYTEAFF.

This clone was counted a single time. This chain links TRBV7-8 with TRBJ1-2; D is perhaps TRBD1 (5 bases). Between the trimmed V and J ends, which lost 0 bases and 3 bases, there was a span of 14 bases. Germline CDR1 and CDR2: SGHVS and FQNEAQ. The CDR3 spans 16 residues. The CDR3 DNA reads TGTGCCAGCAGCTTAGCGCGAGAGGGAGGGGACTATGGCTACACCTTC. Protein sequence: CASSLAREGGDYGYTF.

This chain connects TRBV29-1 to TRBJ1-1; 7 positions agree with TRBD1. The CDR3 is made up of 12 amino acids. V lost 3 bases, J lost 7 bases, and 5 bases stayed unmatched. Germline CDR1 and CDR2: SQVTM and ANQGSEA. CDR3 bases: TGCAGCGTTGAGGGACAGTATCTTGAAGCTTTCTTT. Translating it yields CSVEGQYLEAFF.

The CDR3 DNA is TGTGCCAGCAGCTTAGGGAATGGTTATGAAGCTTTCTTT. Protein product: CASSLGNGYEAFF. The chain recombines TRBV7-3 with TRBJ1-1; D remains ambiguous. The CDR3 extends over 13 amino acids. In germline, CDR1 is SGHTA, CDR2 FQGTGA. Deletions cut 2 bases from V and 7 bases from J, with 11 bases between.

This clone was picked up a small number of times. The chain carries TRBV2 and TRBJ2-1, with 9 bases aligning to TRBD2. The J segment lost 4 bases and the V segment lost 10 bases, leaving 5 bases of the junction unmatched. Germline CDR1 and CDR2: SNHLY and FYNNEI. The CDR3 covers 13 residues. The CDR3 DNA sequence: TGTGCCACCACTAGCGGGTTGTACAATGAGCAGTTCTTC. This encodes CATTSGLYNEQFF.

The V call is TRBV4-3, the J call TRBJ2-5; D perhaps matches TRBD2 (6 bases). In germline, CDR1 is LGHNA, CDR2 YSLEER. The V and J ends lost 0 bases and 4 bases respectively, with 15 bases between them. CDR3 size: 16 residues. CDR3 in DNA: TGCGCCAGCAGCCAAGATCCGACGGGAGTGGGAGAGACCCAGTACTTC. Translation: CASSQDPTGVGETQYF.

This chain connects TRBV25-1 to TRBJ1-2, with D perhaps matching TRBD1 (5 bases). CDR1 and CDR2 from the germline V gene are MGHDK and SYGVNS. The CDR3 totals 15 residues. Trimming removed 4 bases at V and 4 bases at J, with 16 bases between. The CDR3 bases are TGTGCCAGCAGTGCCCCCTGGACGGACATCTATGGCTACACCTTC. Amino acid sequence: CASSAPWTDIYGYTF.